These 10 T cell receptor beta chains were sequenced from one sample in a study of shared clonotypes between healthy human individuals. Selected positively for CCR7 and CD45RO-negative, naive CD8 cells excluded terminally differentiated effector memory CD45RA+ cells. Assay used: immunoSEQ multiplex PCR; TCRdb lists only in-frame clones, some missing. Of about 2 million clones detected, approximately 94% appear once; the ten largest clones hold 1.2%. The specimen was naive CD8+ T cells sorted from blood. The receptors were gathered from a man between 18 and 35 years old in good health.

The rearrangement uses TRBV4-2 and TRBJ1-2; the D is unclear. CDR1 and CDR2 from the germline V gene are LGHNA and YNFKEQ. The V end lost 1 base, the J end lost 3 bases, and 9 bases lay between the germline ends. The CDR3 totals 14 residues. The CDR3 nucleotides are TGTGCCAGCAGCCAAGGGACCGGGTACTATGGCTACACCTTC. This sequence encodes CASSQGTGYYGYTF.

The chain combines TRBV30 with TRBJ2-5; 11 positions match TRBD2. The last part of the DNA fits TRBJ2-7 better; the J call may be wrong. Germline CDR1 and CDR2: GTSNPN and SVGIG (reference sequence). This CDR3 is 13 amino acids long. CDR3 amino acids: CAWSPTSGTEQYF. The CDR3 DNA is TGTGCCTGGAGCCCGACTAGCGGGACCGAGCAGTACTTC.

The rearrangement uses TRBV29-1 and TRBJ2-1, with D maybe TRBD2 (6 bases). V lost 2 bases, J lost 2 bases, and 10 bases lay in between. In germline, CDR1 is SQVTM, CDR2 ANQGSEA. The length of the CDR3 is 14 residues. The CDR3 region is CSVEREVPYNEQFF. The CDR3 bases are TGCAGCGTTGAAAGGGAGGTCCCCTACAATGAGCAGTTCTTC.

The V call is TRBV29-1, the J call TRBJ1-1; possible D gene TRBD1, 6 bases. In germline, CDR1 is SQVTM, CDR2 ANQGSEA. There are 13 residues in the CDR3. V was trimmed by 7 bases and J by 3 bases, leaving 15 bases between them. This CDR3 reads CSATTGPHTEAFF. The CDR3 DNA reads as TGCAGCGCTACAACAGGGCCACACACTGAAGCTTTCTTT.

J is TRBJ2-7 and V is TRBV30; tentatively, D is TRBD1 (7 bases). The ends were cut back, 3 bases at V and 1 base at J, with 13 bases in the middle. There are 14 residues in the CDR3. Germline values: CDR1 GTSNPN, CDR2 SVGIG (reference sequence). This CDR3 reads CAWREGARSYEQYF. As DNA, the CDR3 is TGTGCCTGGAGGGAGGGGGCCCGATCCTACGAGCAGTACTTC. The variable domain in full, with the rest retrieved from reference TRBV30 and TRBJ2-7, is SQTIHQWPATLVQPVGSPLSLECTVEGTSNPNLYWYRQAAGRGLQLLFYSVGIGQISSEVPQNLSASRPQDRQFILSSKKLLLSDSGFYLCAWREGARSYEQYFGPGTRLTVT.

As regards this clone: Other DNA sequences in this sample translate to the same CDR3. The genes are TRBV7-9 and TRBJ1-3; 8 bases agree with TRBD1. From germline, CDR1 is SEHNR and CDR2 FQNEAQ (reference sequence). V was pared by 5 bases and J by 0 bases, with 3 bases of the junction left unmatched. The length of the CDR3 is 15 residues. CDR3 coding DNA: TGTGCCAGCAGCCTTCAGGGGGCCTCTGGAAACACCATATATTTT. Its protein is CASSLQGASGNTIYF.

The chain combines TRBV13 with TRBJ2-7; D may correspond to TRBD1 or TRBD2 (5 bases each). Trimming pared 1 base from V and 1 base from J, leaving 14 bases between. Germline CDR1 and CDR2: PRHDT and FYEKMQ (reference sequence). The CDR3 is 16 residues long. CDR3 in DNA: TGTGCCAGCAGCTTAGTATCCGGGGCCCTATCCTACGAGCAGTACTTC. It codes for CASSLVSGALSYEQYF.

The chain couples TRBV5-1 to TRBJ2-2, with D hard to call. Germline V gene sequence: CDR1 SGHRS, CDR2 YFSETQ. This CDR3 comprises 13 residues. With 1 base removed from V and 6 bases from J, the gap between germline ends came to 7 bases. CDR3 protein: CASSLLGPGELFF. CDR3 bases: TGCGCCAGCAGCTTGTTAGGCCCCGGGGAGCTGTTTTTT.

The chain employs TRBV11-2 and TRBJ2-7; D gene ambiguous. Trimming removed 4 bases from V and 6 bases from J, with 13 bases in between. The CDR3 is made up of 13 amino acids. Germline CDR1 reads SGHAT; CDR2 reads FQNNGV. Written as DNA, the CDR3 is TGTGCCAGCAGCTATGTGGTCGTCGGCGAGCAGTACTTC. Translating it yields CASSYVVVGEQYF.

The chain uses TRBV2 and TRBJ1-5, with 8 bases lining up with TRBD1. The CDR3 totals 17 residues. Germline trimming cut 4 bases from V and 0 bases from J; bases unmatched to any gene: 8. Germline V gene lookup returns CDR1 SNHLY and CDR2 FYNNEI. CDR3 DNA: TGTGCCAGCAGTGGAGACGGGACAGGAAATAGCAATCAGCCCCAGCATTTT. Translation: CASSGDGTGNSNQPQHF. Based on the CDR3 plus reference TRBV2 and TRBJ1-5, the full variable domain is EPEVTQTPSHQVTQMGQEVILRCVPISNHLYFYWYRQILGQKVEFLVSFYNNEISEKSEIFDDQFSVERPDGSNFTLKIRSTKLEDSAMYFCASSGDGTGNSNQPQHFGDGTRLSIL.